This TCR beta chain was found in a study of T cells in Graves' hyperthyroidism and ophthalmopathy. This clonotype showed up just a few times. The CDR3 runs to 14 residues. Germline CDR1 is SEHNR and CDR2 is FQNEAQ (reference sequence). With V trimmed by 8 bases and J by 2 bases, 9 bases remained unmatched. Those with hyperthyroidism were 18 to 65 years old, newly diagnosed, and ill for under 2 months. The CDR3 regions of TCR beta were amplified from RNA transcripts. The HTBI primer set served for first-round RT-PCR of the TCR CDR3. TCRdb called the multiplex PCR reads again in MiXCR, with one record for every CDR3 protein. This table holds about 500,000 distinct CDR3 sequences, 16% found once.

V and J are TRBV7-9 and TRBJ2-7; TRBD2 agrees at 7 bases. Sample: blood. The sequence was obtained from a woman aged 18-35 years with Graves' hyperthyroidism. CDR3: CASVQGLETYEQYF. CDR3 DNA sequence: TGTGCCAGCGTCCAAGGACTAGAGACCTACGAGCAGTACTTC.